These T cell receptor beta chains were read from a single sample in a study of T cell changes during pregnancy in multiple sclerosis. Libraries were prepared by immunoSEQ multiplex PCR; TCRdb keeps only in-frame clonotypes and omits some of them. Of approximately 65,000 clones in the sample, 91% were seen once. The sample consisted of CD4+ T cells from peripheral blood mononuclear cells, taken in the first trimester of pregnancy. Every receptor here comes from a female donor with multiple sclerosis, enrolled in a pregnancy study. The CDR3 runs from the conserved cysteine through the conserved F or W. Fields, in order: D gene, V gene, clone size, J gene, CDR3 DNA, CDR3 protein. A D gene is named only where the DNA matches it firmly. A row's size may be missing; if present it is once, few, many or a size class.

>-|TRBV18|-|TRBJ1-2
TGTGCCAGCTCTCTAGGGGGAACAGCTAACTATGGCTACACCTTC
CASSLGGTANYGYTF
>TRBD2|TRBV5-1|-|TRBJ2-1
TGCGCCAGCAGCTGGGGGCTTAGCGGGGGGCTCAATGAGCAGTTCTTC
CASSWGLSGGLNEQFF
>TRBD1|TRBV4-3|-|TRBJ2-7
TGCGCCAGCAGCCAAGAGTTTTTCGGGACAGGACCCTACGAGCAGTACTTC
CASSQEFFGTGPYEQYF
>-|TRBV9|once|TRBJ2-2
TGTGCCAGCCGAAAAGGAAGGGGTAACACCGGGGAGCTGTTTTTT
CASRKGRGNTGELFF
>-|TRBV11-3|-|TRBJ2-2
TGTGCCAGCAGCGACAGCAGGGGGTACGGGGGCGGGGAGCTGTTTTTT
CASSDSRGYGGGELFF
>-|TRBV30|few|TRBJ1-2
TGTGCCTGGAGCAAGGGAGTGCCCTATGGCTACACCTTC
CAWSKGVPYGYTF
>TRBD1|TRBV5-1|-|TRBJ1-2
TGCGCCAGCAGCTTGATCCGACAGGGCGATTATGGCTACACCTTC
CASSLIRQGDYGYTF
>-|TRBV30|-|TRBJ1-1
TGTGCCTGCCTTCAGGGTAGGACTGAAGCTTTCTTT
CACLQGRTEAFF
>TRBD2|TRBV6-4|once|TRBJ2-5
TGTGCCAGCAGTCCCGCTCGACTAGCGGGGGAAGAGACCCAGTACTTC
CASSPARLAGEETQYF
>-|TRBV7-8|-|TRBJ1-6
TGTGCCAGCAGATCAGGTCTGCCCCTCCACTTT
CASRSGLPLHF
>TRBD1|TRBV27|-|TRBJ1-5
TGTGCCAGCAGCAGGGGGAATCAGCCCCAGCATTTT
CASSRGNQPQHF
>-|TRBV30|-|TRBJ1-5
TGTGCCTGGAGGACGGGGAATAGCAATCAGCCCCAGCATTTT
CAWRTGNSNQPQHF
>-|TRBV19|-|TRBJ2-7
TGTGCCAGTAAGGAAACGAGCGGGTCCTACGAGCAGTACTTC
CASKETSGSYEQYF
>TRBD1|TRBV14|-|TRBJ2-7
TGTGCCAGCAGCCCACGGGACAGGGGCTACGAGCAGTACTTC
CASSPRDRGYEQYF
>-|TRBV14|-|TRBJ2-7
TGTGCCAGCAGCCAAGGGGGCCAAAGTCCCTACGAGCAGTACTTC
CASSQGGQSPYEQYF
>-|TRBV9|-|TRBJ2-3
TGTGCCAGCAGCGCCCAGGGGAGCACAGATACGCAGTATTTT
CASSAQGSTDTQYF
>TRBD1|TRBV29-1|-|TRBJ2-3
TGCAGCGGGAGGACAGGGCCATCCACAGATACGCAGTATTTT
CSGRTGPSTDTQYF
>TRBD1|TRBV29-1|many|TRBJ1-5
TGCAGCGTCCAACCCGCACAGGGGGCAGGACAGCCCCAGCATTTT
CSVQPAQGAGQPQHF
>TRBD1|TRBV10-3|-|TRBJ2-7
TGTGCCACCCGGGACAGGCCCTCCTACGAGCAGTACTTC
CATRDRPSYEQYF
>TRBD1|TRBV19|-|TRBJ1-2
TGTGCCAGTAGTAGGGGACAGGGTCCCCCGGTTGGCGCGGGCTACACCTTC
CASSRGQGPPVGAGYTF
>TRBD2|TRBV12-5|-|TRBJ2-1
TGTGCTAGTGGTAGCAGACTAGCGGTTTACAATGAGCAGTTCTTC
CASGSRLAVYNEQFF
>TRBD2|TRBV28|once|TRBJ2-1
TGTGCCAGCAGCCCGACTAGCGGGGGGCTCTACAATGAGCAGTTCTTC
CASSPTSGGLYNEQFF
>TRBD1|TRBV5-6|-|TRBJ1-2
TGTGCCAGCAGCCCGGCCGGGACAGGGGCTTTTGGCTACACCTTC
CASSPAGTGAFGYTF
>-|TRBV10-3|-|TRBJ2-3
TGTGCCATCGGCCGGGGAGAAACAGATACGCAGTATTTT
CAIGRGETDTQYF
>-|TRBV6-1|-|TRBJ1-5
TGTGCCAGCAGGGGAGGGGGACGGCTCAATCAGCCCCAGCATTTT
CASRGGGRLNQPQHF
>-|TRBV15|-|TRBJ2-7
TGTGCCACCAGCAGAGAAAAAAATTGGCCCTACGAGCAGTACTTC
CATSREKNWPYEQYF
>TRBD2|TRBV18|-|TRBJ2-5
TGTGCCAGCTCACCTCCCGGGACTAAAGAGACCCAGTACTTC
CASSPPGTKETQYF
>-|TRBV9|-|TRBJ1-2
TGTGCCAGCAGCCCCCAGGGGTTGAGTTTTGGATATGGCTACACCTTC
CASSPQGLSFGYGYTF
>-|TRBV6-5|once|TRBJ1-1
TGTGCCAGCAGTTATTTGGCCCCCAACACTGAAGCTTTCTTT
CASSYLAPNTEAFF
>TRBD1|TRBV19|-|TRBJ2-7
TGTGCCAGTAGTATTGACAGGGGGAGCGAGCAGTACTTC
CASSIDRGSEQYF
>-|TRBV5-4|few|TRBJ1-6
TGTGCCAGCAGCTTGGAGACAGCGATAGGTTCACCCCTCCACTTT
CASSLETAIGSPLHF
>-|TRBV29-1|-|TRBJ2-3
TGCAGCGGCAAGGGGGGGCAGTTTGATACGCAGTATTTT
CSGKGGQFDTQYF
>TRBD2|TRBV6-5|once|TRBJ2-1
TGTGCCAGCAGTTCATTTCCGGGACTAGCCCACAATGAGCAGTTCTTC
CASSSFPGLAHNEQFF
>TRBD1|TRBV10-3|-|TRBJ2-7
TGTGCCGTTCGGCCGGGACAGGGAGGCTACGAGCAGTACTTC
CAVRPGQGGYEQYF
>TRBD1|TRBV6-5|-|TRBJ1-2
TGTGCCAGCAGCCTCCACTCAGGGGGAAGTGGCTACACCTTC
CASSLHSGGSGYTF
>TRBD1|TRBV15|-|TRBJ1-2
TGTGCCACCAGCAGAGATGAGGGGGCGGGTGGCTACACCTTC
CATSRDEGAGGYTF
>-|TRBV12-2|-|TRBJ1-1
TGTGCAAGTCGCCCAGGGTATGAAGCTTTCTTT
CASRPGYEAFF
>-|TRBV5-1|once|TRBJ1-2
TGCGCCAGCAGTCGCGCCGGAGATGGCTACACCTTC
CASSRAGDGYTF
>-|TRBV11-3|-|TRBJ2-5
TGTGCCAGCAGCTTAGATGGGTCAGGGCAAGAGACCCAGTACTTC
CASSLDGSGQETQYF
>-|TRBV27|few|TRBJ1-1
TGTGCCAGAGGCGCGGGGTCCGAAGCTTTCTTT
CARGAGSEAFF
>TRBD1|TRBV29-1|once|TRBJ2-3
TGCAGCTCCCTGACAGGGGGCCTAGATACGCAGTATTTT
CSSLTGGLDTQYF
>TRBD1|TRBV7-2|-|TRBJ2-1
TGTGCCAGCAGCTTGTTAGACAGGGGACAGTACAATGAGCAGTTCTTC
CASSLLDRGQYNEQFF
>-|TRBV29-1|once|TRBJ1-1
TGCAGCGGGGAGGGGAGCACTGAAGCTTTCTTT
CSGEGSTEAFF
>-|TRBV6-4|-|TRBJ1-2
TGTGCCAGCAGTACGGGGGTCGCTAACTATGGCTACACCTTC
CASSTGVANYGYTF
>TRBD2|TRBV7-6|-|TRBJ2-2
TGTGCCAGCTGCGGGGGGGCCGAGGAGCTGTTTTTT
CASCGGAEELFF
>-|TRBV19|-|TRBJ2-5
TGTGCCAGTAGTACGGTCACTCAAGAGACCCAGTACTTC
CASSTVTQETQYF
>TRBD2|TRBV7-3|-|TRBJ2-1
TGTGCCAGCAGCTTGGGAGCGGGGGGCTACAATGAGCAGTTCTTC
CASSLGAGGYNEQFF
>-|TRBV6-5|-|TRBJ1-1
TGTGCCAGCAGTGCCCGACAGAGGCGGCAAGCTTTCTTT
CASSARQRRQAFF
>-|TRBV6-5|-|TRBJ1-2
TGTGCCAGCAGTTCTAACAGGGATAGGGGCTACACCTTC
CASSSNRDRGYTF
>-|TRBV7-7|-|TRBJ2-2
TGTGCTAGCAGCTTGGGACAGAACACCGGGGAGCTGTTTTTT
CASSLGQNTGELFF
>TRBD2|TRBV2|-|TRBJ2-1
TGTGCCAGCAGTGAAGTGGCTAGCGGGGTAGGTGAGCAGTTCTTC
CASSEVASGVGEQFF
>-|TRBV6-5|-|TRBJ1-1
TGTGCCAGCAGTACAGGGATCTACACTGAAGCTTTCTTT
CASSTGIYTEAFF
>-|TRBV7-8|-|TRBJ2-1
TGTGCCAGCAGCTTAGCACGCGGGGGCCTCTACAATGAGCAGTTCTTC
CASSLARGGLYNEQFF